A single TCR beta chain is shown here with its context. Its antigen remains undetermined. One base away there is no much larger clone; base qualities are not given. These data are taken from a study of OX40 agonist ivuxolimab in advanced cancers. Background on the whole study: Ivuxolimab, which targeted the costimulatory receptor OX40 (CD134), was an agonistic, fully human IgG2 monoclonal antibody. Intravenous ivuxolimab was administered to patients every 2 weeks at six dose levels: 0.01, 0.1, 0.3, 1.5, 3 and 10 mg/kg. Among the roughly 50 dose-escalation patients, about 19 had hepatocellular carcinoma, some 15 melanoma, 9 renal cell carcinoma and 9 head and neck cancer. In the dose-escalation cohort, 65% to 85% of patients were male, and the mean age was 60 years with a range of roughly 20 to 80. Prior anti-PD-1, anti-PD-L1 or anti-CTLA-4 therapy was permitted, and checkpoint inhibitors had been received by approximately 39% of dose-escalation patients. Partial responses occurred in three dose-escalation patients: two with cutaneous melanoma and one with hepatocellular carcinoma. The point of sequencing TCRbeta in the periphery was to test whether ivuxolimab changed TCR sequence diversity and drove clonal T-cell expansion. The paper reports the monotherapy dose-escalation portion (N of about 50 patients) of the phase I ivuxolimab trial.

Study-level results and caveats: The antigen specificity of the peripheral T cells that underwent clonal expansion was not determined. Low levels of normalized T-cell clonal expansion were also seen in some patients who did not respond. At doses of 0.1 to 3.0 mg/kg, clonal expansion of both CD4+ and CD8+ T cells in blood was seen between baseline and week 6. Partial responders in the 0.1-3.0 mg/kg groups had among the lowest normalized peripheral clonal expansion, especially among CD8+ T cells. After ivuxolimab, expanded clones were on average more numerous among CD8+ T cells than among CD4+ T cells.

To sequence the TCRbeta CDR3 region, genomic DNA was isolated from the sorted cells. The immunoSEQ Assay was used for sequencing of TCRbeta CDR3 regions. Entries here come from immuneACCESS through TCRdb and include only in-frame sequences with V and J called. Some clones fail to appear in such tables; in the studies checked, an unresolved V gene covers under half of the shortfall, and the cause of the remainder is unknown. Here the sample has more than 75,000 clones; around 83% occur a single time. Over 0.2% of the sample is taken by the ten largest. The trial excluded patients who had a history of autoimmune disease or who were on systemic immunosuppression. Peripheral blood for TCR sequencing was collected from all dose cohorts at baseline, on cycle 4 day 1, and on cycle 7 day 1. The samples were taken from a phase I, first-in-human, multicenter, open-label dose-escalation trial of ivuxolimab. Adults with locally advanced or metastatic head and neck squamous cell, hepatocellular, melanoma or renal cell carcinoma were enrolled in the trial. CD4+ and CD8+ T cells were sorted separately from peripheral blood before TCR sequencing.

At the junction V is shortened by 4 bases and J by 7 bases; bases outside the gene matches: 5. Taken from the germline V gene, the CDR1 and CDR2 loops are LGHNA and YSLEER. Including the terminal cysteine and phenylalanine, the CDR3 comprises 15 residues. Of the read, only the CDR3 DNA is kept; its 45 bases are in frame from base 1. The receptor was derived from an adult with an advanced solid tumor such as melanoma, head and neck, liver or kidney cancer. Here the sequenced sample was CD4+ or CD8+ T cells sorted from blood, taken in a trial of the OX40 agonist ivuxolimab. The chain links TRBV4-3 with TRBJ1-6; 9 of the junction bases match TRBD1. The DNA sequence follows: TGCGCCAGCAGCCGAGAGACAGGGGGAAATTCACCCCTCCACTTT. It codes for CASSRETGGNSPLHF.